This TCR beta chain emerged from a study of blood T cell repertoires in COVID-19. Data came from immunoSEQ multiplex PCR; TCRdb stores just in-frame clones and leaves some out. Among tens of thousands of clones listed, around nine tenths were seen once. V lost 4 bases and J 7 bases, leaving 16 bases between the germline ends. CDR3 size: 15 residues. Germline-derived CDR1 and CDR2 are KGHDR and SFDVKD. Sequenced material: peripheral blood. The TCR was taken from a woman in her seventies with acute or convalescent COVID-19. The V gene is TRBV24-1, the J gene TRBJ1-5; perhaps TRBD1 as D (6 bases). This CDR3 reads CATSESASGAQPQHF. For the CDR3, the DNA is TGTGCCACCAGTGAAAGCGCGTCAGGGGCGCAGCCCCAGCATTTT.